This T cell receptor beta chain was sequenced in a study of blood T cell repertoires in COVID-19. The wider study: Whether acute or convalescent, the COVID-19 samples came from the United States, Italy and Spain. T cells, B-cell-depleted T cells, or PBMCs provided the cDNA or gDNA that served as material.

Study processing details: It was from reference gene primer amplification that nucleated cell counts were estimated. Sequencing used immunoSEQ multiplex PCR; TCRdb keeps in-frame clones, though not all of them. V and J calls and clone size are copied from that table; D and trimming were computed from the DNA. This table has about 180,000 clones, approximately 86% appearing once. V lost 3 bases and J lost 1; bases outside the gene matches: 0. Per germline, CDR1 SEHNR and CDR2 FQNEAQ (reference sequence). The CDR3 sequence is 15 residues long. V gene TRBV7-9 combines with J gene TRBJ2-1; 10 nucleotides line up with TRBD1. This sequence originates from a woman older than 75 with acute or convalescent COVID-19. Specimen: peripheral blood. CDR3 loop: CASSLGQGSYNEQFF. In DNA form, the CDR3 reads TGTGCCAGCAGCTTGGGACAGGGGTCCTACAATGAGCAGTTCTTC.